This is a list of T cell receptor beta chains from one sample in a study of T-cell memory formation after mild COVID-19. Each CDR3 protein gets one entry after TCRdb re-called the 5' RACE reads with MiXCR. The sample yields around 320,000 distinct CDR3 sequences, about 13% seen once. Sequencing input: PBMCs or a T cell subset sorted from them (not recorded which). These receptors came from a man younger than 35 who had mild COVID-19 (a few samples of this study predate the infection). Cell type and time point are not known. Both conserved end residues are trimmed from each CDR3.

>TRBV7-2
ASTPQGIYNEQF
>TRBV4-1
ASSQGETGSEQF
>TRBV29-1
SVGQLNTEAF
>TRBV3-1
ASSEDWWLAGRTDTQY
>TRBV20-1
SAIEGRSGLDDNEQF
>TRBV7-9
ASTQSQENANTGELF
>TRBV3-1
ASRPGLARSVEQY
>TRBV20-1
SARERYGQPQH
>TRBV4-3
ASSLRGAGTDTQY
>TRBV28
ASSLGAGTGTEGQF
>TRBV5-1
ASSLAGSREQY
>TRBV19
ASSAGVGWNTEAF
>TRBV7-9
ASSPQNYGYT
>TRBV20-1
SAPATGELF
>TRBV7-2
ASCEQGGQPQH
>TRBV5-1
ASSQPRGGSHTDTQY
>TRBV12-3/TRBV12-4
ASSLRQGSAYEQY
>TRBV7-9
ASSLTTQPQH
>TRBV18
ASSPDVPSNYGYT
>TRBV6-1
ASKGGGDEQF
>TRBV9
ASSVTGLETQY
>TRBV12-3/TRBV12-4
ASSSIGQPQH
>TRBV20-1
SAMGPREADTQY
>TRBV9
ASSVGGAGNQPQH
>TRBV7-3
ASSSTPTNTGELF
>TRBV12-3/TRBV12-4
ASTLWAPGNEKLF
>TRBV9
ASSASLLVRNTGELF
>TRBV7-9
ASSPPYGGLRGETQY
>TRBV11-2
ASSLDPGEIYNEQF
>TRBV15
ATSPRWGSGNTIY
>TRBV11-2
ASSLGRGDNIQY
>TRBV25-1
ASSESPGGYGYI
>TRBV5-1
ASSPRGQAGYEQY
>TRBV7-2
ASSSTGSDYGYT
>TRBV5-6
ASSPGFRGDEQF
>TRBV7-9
ASSKGGPETQY
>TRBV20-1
SAQRTGGISQPQH
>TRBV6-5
ATQTGIFGEQY
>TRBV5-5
ASSLTLELDGYT
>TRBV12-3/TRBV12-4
ASSGGGLSFTNEKLF
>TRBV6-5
ASSLGTVRFYEQY
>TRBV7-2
ASSWGGEAF
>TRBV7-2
ASSYRTGRTGDPSYNSPLH
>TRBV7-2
ASSFSGTINEQF
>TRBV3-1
ASSLKGAGETQY
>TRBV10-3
AISPSVVGGTGELF
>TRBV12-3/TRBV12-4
ASSLGGGHDTQY
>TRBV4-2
ASSQELLTDTQY
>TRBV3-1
ASSQAGTGASSPLH
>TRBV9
ASSVNPEGEKLF
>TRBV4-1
ASSHPGRTRTDTQY
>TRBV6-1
ASSERGNTEAF
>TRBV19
ASSILAGLKDGYT
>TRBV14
ASSQSGRGCYEQY
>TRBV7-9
ASSSERGGNSPLH
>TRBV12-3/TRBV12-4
ASSDRDRVGTDTQY